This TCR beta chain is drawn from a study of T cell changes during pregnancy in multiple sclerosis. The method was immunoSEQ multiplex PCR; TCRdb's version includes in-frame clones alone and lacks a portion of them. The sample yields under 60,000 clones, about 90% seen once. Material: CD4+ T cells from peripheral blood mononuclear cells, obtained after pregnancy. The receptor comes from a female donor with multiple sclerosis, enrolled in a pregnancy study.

The CDR3: CASSTHRSLAKNIQYF. In DNA, the CDR3 is TGTGCCAGTAGTACCCACAGAAGCCTAGCCAAAAACATTCAGTACTTC. The rearrangement uses TRBV19 and TRBJ2-4, with unresolved D. The length of the CDR3 is 16 residues. In germline, CDR1 is LNHDA, CDR2 SQIVND (reference sequence). V gave up 4 bases and J gave up 0 bases, with 13 bases separating them.